This TCR beta chain was profiled in a study of T-cell reconstitution after alpha-beta-depleted transplantation in children. Study-wide results and limits: One year post-transplant, T-cell counts and diversity were largely derived from T cells produced anew.

The library targeted TCRbeta and was prepared with unique molecular identifiers. TCRdb reanalysed the PCR reads using MiXCR and keeps one entry per CDR3 protein. The data contain about 980,000 distinct CDR3 sequences, under 30% of them seen just once; the ten biggest clones take up about 28%. In regard to this clonotype: As yet, its antigen is unknown.

This receptor was identified in a boy under three years old who had a stem cell transplant for SCID, so the T cells may come from the graft donor. The starting material was PBMCs, mostly from graft donor cells, obtained 360 days after TCRalphabeta/CD19-depleted stem cell transplant.

CDR3 region: CASSYSSSGGARSEQFF. The DNA of the CDR3 is TGTGCCAGCAGTTATAGTTCTAGCGGGGGGGCCAGGAGTGAGCAGTTCTTC. V is TRBV6-5 and J is TRBJ2-1, with 12 bases matching TRBD2. There are 17 residues in the CDR3. Germline V lookup: CDR1 MNHEY, CDR2 SVGAGI. J gave up 9 bases and V 3 bases, and 12 bases lay outside the gene matches.